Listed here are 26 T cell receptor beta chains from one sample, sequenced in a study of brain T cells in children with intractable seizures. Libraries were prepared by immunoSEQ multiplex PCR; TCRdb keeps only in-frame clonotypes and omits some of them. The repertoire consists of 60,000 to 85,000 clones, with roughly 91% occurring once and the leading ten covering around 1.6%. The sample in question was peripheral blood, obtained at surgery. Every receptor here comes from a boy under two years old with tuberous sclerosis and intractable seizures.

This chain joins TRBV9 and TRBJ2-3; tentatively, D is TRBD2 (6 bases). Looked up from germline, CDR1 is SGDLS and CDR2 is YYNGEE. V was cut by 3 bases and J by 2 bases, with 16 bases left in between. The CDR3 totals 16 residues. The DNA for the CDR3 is TGTGCCAGCAGCGCCTCGGGAGACCCATCCACAGATACGCAGTATTTT. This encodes CASSASGDPSTDTQYF.

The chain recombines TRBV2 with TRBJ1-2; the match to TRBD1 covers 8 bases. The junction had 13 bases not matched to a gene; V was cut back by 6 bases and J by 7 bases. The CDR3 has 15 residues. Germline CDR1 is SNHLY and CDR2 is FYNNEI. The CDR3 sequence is CASSDETGVVRGYTF. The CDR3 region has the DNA TGTGCCAGCAGCGACGAGACAGGGGTGGTACGTGGCTACACCTTC.

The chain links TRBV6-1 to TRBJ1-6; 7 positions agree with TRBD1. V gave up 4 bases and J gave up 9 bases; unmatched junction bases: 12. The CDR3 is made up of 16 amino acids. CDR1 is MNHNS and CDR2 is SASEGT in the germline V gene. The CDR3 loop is CASSGPDRALISPLHF. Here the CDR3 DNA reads TGTGCCAGCAGTGGACCCGACAGGGCCTTAATTTCACCCCTCCACTTT.

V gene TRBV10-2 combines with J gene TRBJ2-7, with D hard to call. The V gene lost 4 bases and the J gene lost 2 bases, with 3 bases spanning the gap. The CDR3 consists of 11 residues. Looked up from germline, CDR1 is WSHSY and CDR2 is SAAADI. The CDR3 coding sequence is TGCGCCAGCAGTGGGCCCTACGAGCAGTACTTC. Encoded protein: CASSGPYEQYF.

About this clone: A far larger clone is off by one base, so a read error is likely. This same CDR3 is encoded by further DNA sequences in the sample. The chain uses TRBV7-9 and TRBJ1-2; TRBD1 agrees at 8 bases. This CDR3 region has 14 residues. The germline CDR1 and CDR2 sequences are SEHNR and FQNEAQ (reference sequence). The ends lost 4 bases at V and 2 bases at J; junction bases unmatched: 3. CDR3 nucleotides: TGTGCCAGCAGCTCCGGACAGGGAAACTATGGCTACACCTTC. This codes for CASSSGQGNYGYTF.

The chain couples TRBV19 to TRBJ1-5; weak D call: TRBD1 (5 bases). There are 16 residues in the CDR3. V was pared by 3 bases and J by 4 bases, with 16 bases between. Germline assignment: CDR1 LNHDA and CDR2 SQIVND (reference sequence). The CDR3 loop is CASSISRDHLNQPQHF. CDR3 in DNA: TGTGCCAGTAGTATTTCCAGGGACCATTTAAATCAGCCCCAGCATTTT.

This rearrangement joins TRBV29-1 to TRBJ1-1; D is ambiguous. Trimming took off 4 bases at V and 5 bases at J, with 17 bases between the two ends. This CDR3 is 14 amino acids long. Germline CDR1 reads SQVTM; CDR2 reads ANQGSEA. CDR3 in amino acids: CSVVRVGLGTEAFF. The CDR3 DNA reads TGCAGCGTTGTAAGAGTGGGCTTGGGTACTGAAGCTTTCTTT.

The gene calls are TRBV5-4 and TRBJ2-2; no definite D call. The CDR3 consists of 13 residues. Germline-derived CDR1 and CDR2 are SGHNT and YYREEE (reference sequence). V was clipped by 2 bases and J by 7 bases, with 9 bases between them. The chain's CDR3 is CASSFGTIGELFF. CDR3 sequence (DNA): TGTGCCAGCAGCTTCGGAACTATCGGGGAGCTGTTTTTT.

In DNA form, the CDR3 reads TGTGCCAGCTCGACGACAGTGAACACTGAAGCTTTCTTT. Its translation is CASSTTVNTEAFF. This chain links TRBV3-1 (or the pseudogene TRBV3-2) with TRBJ1-1; possibly TRBD1 for D (5 bases). This CDR3 region has 13 residues. From germline, CDR1 is LGHDT and CDR2 YNNKEL (reference sequence). The ends were cut back, 8 bases at V and 0 bases at J, with 10 bases in the middle.

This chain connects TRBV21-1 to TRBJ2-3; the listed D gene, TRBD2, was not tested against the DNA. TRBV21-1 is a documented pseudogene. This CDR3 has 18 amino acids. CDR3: CASSKKSGLAGRTDTQYF. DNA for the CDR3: TGTGCCAGCAGCAAAAAATCCGGACTAGCGGGACGCACAGATACGCAGTATTTT.

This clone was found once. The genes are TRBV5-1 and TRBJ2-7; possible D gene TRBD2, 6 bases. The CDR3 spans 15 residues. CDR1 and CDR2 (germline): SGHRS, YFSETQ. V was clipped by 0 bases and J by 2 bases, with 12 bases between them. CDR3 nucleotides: TGCGCCAGCAGCTTGGTTGCGGGATTGACCTACGAGCAGTACTTC. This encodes CASSLVAGLTYEQYF.

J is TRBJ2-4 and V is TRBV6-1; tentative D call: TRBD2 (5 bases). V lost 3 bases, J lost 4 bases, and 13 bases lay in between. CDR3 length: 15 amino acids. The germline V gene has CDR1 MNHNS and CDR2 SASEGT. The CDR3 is CASSDPPGVKNIQYF. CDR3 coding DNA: TGTGCCAGCAGTGATCCCCCCGGGGTGAAAAACATTCAGTACTTC.

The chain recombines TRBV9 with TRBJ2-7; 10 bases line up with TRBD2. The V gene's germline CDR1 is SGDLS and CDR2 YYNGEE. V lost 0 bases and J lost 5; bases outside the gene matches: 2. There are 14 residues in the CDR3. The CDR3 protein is CASSVDLAGDEQYF. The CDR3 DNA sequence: TGTGCCAGCAGCGTAGACCTAGCGGGGGACGAGCAGTACTTC.

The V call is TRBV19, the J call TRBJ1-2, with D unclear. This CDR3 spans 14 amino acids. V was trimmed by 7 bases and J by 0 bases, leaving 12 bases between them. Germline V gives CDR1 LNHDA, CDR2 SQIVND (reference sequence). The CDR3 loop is CASTHPKTNYGYTF. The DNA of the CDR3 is TGTGCCAGTACCCACCCGAAGACTAACTATGGCTACACCTTC.

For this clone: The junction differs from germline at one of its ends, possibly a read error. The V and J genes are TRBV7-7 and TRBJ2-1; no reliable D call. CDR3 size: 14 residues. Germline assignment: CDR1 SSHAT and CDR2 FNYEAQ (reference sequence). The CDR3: CASSLGAVYNEQFF. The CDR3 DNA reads TGTGCTAGCAGCTTAGGTGCAGTCTACAATGAGCAGTTCTTC. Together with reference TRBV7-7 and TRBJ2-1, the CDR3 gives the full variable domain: GAGVSQSPRYKVTKRGQDVTLRCDPISSHATLYWYQQALGQGPEFLTYFNYEAQPDKSGLPSDRFSAERPEGSISTLTIQRTEQRDSAMYRCASSLGAVYNEQFFGPGTRLTVL.

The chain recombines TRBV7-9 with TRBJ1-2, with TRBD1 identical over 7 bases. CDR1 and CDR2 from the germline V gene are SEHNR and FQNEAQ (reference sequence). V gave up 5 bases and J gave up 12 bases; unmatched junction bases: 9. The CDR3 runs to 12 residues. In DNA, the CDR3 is TGTGCCAGCAGCAATACCGGACAGGCGAACACCTTC. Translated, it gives CASSNTGQANTF.

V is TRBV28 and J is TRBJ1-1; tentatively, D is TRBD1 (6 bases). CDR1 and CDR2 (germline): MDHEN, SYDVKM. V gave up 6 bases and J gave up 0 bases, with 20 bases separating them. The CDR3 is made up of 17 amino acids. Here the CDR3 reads CASRKPTGRNLNTEAFF. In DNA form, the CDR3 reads TGTGCCAGCAGAAAACCGACAGGTAGGAACCTGAACACTGAAGCTTTCTTT.

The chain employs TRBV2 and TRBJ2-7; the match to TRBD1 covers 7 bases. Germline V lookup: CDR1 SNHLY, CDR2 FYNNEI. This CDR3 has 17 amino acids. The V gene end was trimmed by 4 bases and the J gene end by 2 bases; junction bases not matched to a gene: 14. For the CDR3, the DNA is TGTGCCAGCAGTGCCCCCTGGGGTGGGGGACAGACCTACGAGCAGTACTTC. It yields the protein CASSAPWGGGQTYEQYF.

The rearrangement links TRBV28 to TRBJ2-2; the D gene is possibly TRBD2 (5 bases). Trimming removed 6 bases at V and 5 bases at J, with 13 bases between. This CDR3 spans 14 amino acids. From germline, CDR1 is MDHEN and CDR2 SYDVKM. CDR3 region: CASRRTRLTGELFF. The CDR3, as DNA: TGTGCCAGCAGACGCACTAGGCTGACCGGGGAGCTGTTTTTT.

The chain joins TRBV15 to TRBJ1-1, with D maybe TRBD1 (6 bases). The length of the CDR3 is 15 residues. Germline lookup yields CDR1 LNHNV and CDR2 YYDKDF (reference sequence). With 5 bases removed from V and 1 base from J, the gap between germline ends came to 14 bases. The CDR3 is CATSRWGTRNTEAFF. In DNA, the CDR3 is TGTGCCACCAGCCGGTGGGGGACACGGAACACTGAAGCTTTCTTT. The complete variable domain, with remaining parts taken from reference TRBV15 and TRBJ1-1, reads DAMVIQNPRYQVTQFGKPVTLSCSQTLNHNVMYWYQQKSSQAPKLLFHYYDKDFNNEADTPDNFQSRRPNTSFCFLDIRSPGLGDTAMYLCATSRWGTRNTEAFFGQGTRLTVV.

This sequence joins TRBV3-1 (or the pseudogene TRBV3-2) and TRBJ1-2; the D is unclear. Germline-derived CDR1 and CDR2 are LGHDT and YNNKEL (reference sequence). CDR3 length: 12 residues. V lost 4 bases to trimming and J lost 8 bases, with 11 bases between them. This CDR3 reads CASSLWFGGYTF. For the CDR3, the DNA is TGTGCCAGCAGCCTCTGGTTCGGCGGCTACACCTTC.

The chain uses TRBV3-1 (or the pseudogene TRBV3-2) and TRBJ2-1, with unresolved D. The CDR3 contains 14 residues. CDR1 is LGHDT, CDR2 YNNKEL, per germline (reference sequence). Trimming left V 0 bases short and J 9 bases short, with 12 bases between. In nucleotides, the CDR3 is TGTGCCAGCAGCCAAGACAGAAGAGGCGGTGAGCAGTTCTTC. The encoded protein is CASSQDRRGGEQFF.

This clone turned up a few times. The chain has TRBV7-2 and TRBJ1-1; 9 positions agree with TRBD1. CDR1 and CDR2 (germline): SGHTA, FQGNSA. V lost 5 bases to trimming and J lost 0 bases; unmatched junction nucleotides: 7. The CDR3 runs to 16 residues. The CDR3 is CASSHGTGGVNTEAFF. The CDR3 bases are TGTGCCAGCAGCCATGGAACAGGGGGCGTGAACACTGAAGCTTTCTTT.

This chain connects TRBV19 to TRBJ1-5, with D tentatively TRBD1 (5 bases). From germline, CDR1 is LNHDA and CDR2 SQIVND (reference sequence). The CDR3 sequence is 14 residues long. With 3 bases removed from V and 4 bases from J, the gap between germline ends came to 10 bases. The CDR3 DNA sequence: TGTGCCAGTAGTATGATAGACAGAAATCAGCCCCAGCATTTT. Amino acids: CASSMIDRNQPQHF.

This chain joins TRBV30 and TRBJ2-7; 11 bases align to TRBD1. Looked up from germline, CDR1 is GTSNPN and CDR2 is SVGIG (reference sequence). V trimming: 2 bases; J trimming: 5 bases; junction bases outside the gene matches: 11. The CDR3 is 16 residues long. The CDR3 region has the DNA TGTGCCTGGAGTCAACTTGGGACAGGGGGACAGGACGAGCAGTACTTC. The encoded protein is CAWSQLGTGGQDEQYF.

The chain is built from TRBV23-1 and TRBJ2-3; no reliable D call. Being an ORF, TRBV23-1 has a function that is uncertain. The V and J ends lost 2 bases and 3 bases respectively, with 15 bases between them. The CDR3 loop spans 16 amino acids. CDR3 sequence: CASSQPTRLETDTQYF. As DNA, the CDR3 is TGCGCCAGCAGTCAACCGACGCGACTTGAAACAGATACGCAGTATTTT.